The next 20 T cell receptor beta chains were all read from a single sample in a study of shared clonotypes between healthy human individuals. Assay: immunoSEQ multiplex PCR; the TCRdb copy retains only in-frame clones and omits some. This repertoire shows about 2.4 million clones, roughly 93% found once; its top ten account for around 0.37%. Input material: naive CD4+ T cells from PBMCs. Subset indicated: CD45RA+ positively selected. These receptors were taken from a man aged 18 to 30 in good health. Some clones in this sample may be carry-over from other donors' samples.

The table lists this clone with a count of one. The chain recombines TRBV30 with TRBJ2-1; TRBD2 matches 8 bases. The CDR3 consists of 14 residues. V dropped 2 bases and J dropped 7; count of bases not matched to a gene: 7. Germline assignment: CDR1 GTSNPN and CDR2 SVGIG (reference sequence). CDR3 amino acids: CAWSPIAGLNEQFF. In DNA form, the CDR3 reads TGTGCCTGGAGTCCTATAGCGGGGTTAAATGAGCAGTTCTTC.

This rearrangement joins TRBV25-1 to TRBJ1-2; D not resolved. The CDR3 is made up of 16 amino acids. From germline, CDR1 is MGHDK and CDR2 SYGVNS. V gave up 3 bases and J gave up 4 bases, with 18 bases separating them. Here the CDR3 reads CASSDVSLPEAYGYTF. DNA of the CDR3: TGTGCCAGCAGTGATGTATCGCTGCCCGAAGCCTATGGCTACACCTTC.

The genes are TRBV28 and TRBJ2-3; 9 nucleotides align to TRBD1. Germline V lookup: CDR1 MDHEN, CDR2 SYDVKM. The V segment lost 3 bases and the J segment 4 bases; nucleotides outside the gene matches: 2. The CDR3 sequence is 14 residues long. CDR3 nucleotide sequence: TGTGCCAGCAGTTTTACAGGGGGCCCAGATACGCAGTATTTT. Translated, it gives CASSFTGGPDTQYF.

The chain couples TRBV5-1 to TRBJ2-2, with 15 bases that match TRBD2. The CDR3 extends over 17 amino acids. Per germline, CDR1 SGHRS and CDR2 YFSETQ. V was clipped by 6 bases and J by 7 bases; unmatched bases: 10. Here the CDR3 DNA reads TGCGCCAGCACACGGACTAGCGGGAGGGCGGGTCACGGGGAGCTGTTTTTT. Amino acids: CASTRTSGRAGHGELFF.

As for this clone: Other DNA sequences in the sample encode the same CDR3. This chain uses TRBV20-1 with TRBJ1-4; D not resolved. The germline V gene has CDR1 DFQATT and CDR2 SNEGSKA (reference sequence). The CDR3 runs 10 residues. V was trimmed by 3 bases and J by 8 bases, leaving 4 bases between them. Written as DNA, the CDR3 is TGCAGTGCTAGTGGCGAAAAACTGTTTTTT. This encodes CSASGEKLFF.

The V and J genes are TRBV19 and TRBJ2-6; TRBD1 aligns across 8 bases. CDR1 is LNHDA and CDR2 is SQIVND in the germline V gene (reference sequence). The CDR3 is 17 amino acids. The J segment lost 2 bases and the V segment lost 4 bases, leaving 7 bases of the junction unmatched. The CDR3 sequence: CASSTGQGKPGANVLTF. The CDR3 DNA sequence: TGTGCCAGTAGTACCGGACAGGGAAAACCTGGGGCCAACGTCCTGACTTTC.

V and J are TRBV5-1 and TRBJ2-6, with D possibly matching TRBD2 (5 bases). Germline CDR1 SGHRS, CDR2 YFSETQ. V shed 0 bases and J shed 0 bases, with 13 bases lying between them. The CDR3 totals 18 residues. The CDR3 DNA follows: TGCGCCAGCAGCTTGGCGGGTCGAGGGTCCTCTGGGGCCAACGTCCTGACTTTC. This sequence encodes CASSLAGRGSSGANVLTF.

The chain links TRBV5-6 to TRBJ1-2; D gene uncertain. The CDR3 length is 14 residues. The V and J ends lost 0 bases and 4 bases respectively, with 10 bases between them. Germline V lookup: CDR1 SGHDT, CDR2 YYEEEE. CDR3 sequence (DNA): TGTGCCAGCAGCTTGGACGCGGGTCCCTATGGCTACACCTTC. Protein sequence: CASSLDAGPYGYTF.

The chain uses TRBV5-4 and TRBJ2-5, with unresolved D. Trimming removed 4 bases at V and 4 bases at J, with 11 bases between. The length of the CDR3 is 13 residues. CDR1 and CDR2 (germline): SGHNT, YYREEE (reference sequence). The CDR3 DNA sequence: TGTGCCAGCAGCCTCAAGGGCCCAGAGACCCAGTACTTC. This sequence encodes CASSLKGPETQYF.

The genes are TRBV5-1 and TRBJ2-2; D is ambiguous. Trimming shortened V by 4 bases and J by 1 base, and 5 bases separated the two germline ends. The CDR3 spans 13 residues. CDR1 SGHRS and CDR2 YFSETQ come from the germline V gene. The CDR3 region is CASSAKNTGELFF. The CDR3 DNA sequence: TGCGCCAGCAGCGCGAAGAACACCGGGGAGCTGTTTTTT.

For the CDR3, the DNA is TGTGCCAGCAGCCCCCTCGTAGCAGGGCAAGAGACCCAGTACTTC. Its translation is CASSPLVAGQETQYF. The V call is TRBV9, the J call TRBJ2-5, with a possible D match to TRBD1 (5 bases). This CDR3 spans 15 amino acids. Germline V gene sequence: CDR1 SGDLS, CDR2 YYNGEE. Trimming cost V 4 bases and J 2 bases, with 15 bases left between them.

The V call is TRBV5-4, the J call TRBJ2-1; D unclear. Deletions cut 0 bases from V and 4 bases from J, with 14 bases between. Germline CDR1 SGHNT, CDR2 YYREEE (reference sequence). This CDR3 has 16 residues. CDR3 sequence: CASSLGGGKWYNEQFF. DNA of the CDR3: TGTGCCAGCAGCTTGGGGGGTGGGAAGTGGTACAATGAGCAGTTCTTC.

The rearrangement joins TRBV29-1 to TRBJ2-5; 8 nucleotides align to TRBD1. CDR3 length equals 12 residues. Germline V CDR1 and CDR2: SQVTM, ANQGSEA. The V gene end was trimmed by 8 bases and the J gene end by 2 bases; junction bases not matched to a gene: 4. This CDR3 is CSFGTGQETQYF. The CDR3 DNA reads TGCAGCTTTGGGACAGGTCAAGAGACCCAGTACTTC.

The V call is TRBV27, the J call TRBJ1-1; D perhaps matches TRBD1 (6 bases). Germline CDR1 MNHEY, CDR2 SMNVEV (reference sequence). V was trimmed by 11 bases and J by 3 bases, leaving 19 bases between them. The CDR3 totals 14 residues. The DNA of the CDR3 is TGTGCCGAGGTGGGGGGGCCGGGGGACACTGAAGCTTTCTTT. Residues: CAEVGGPGDTEAFF.

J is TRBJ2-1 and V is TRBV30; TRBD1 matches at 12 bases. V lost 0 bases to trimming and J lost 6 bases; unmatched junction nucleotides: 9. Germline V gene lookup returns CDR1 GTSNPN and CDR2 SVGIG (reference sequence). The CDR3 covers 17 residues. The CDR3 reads CAWSVGAGTGGFNEQFF. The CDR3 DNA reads TGTGCCTGGAGTGTTGGAGCCGGGACAGGGGGCTTCAATGAGCAGTTCTTC. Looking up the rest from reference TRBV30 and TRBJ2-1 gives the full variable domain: SQTIHQWPATLVQPVGSPLSLECTVEGTSNPNLYWYRQAAGRGLQLLFYSVGIGQISSEVPQNLSASRPQDRQFILSSKKLLLSDSGFYLCAWSVGAGTGGFNEQFFGPGTRLTVL.

The chain's CDR3 is CASSVGSIAGAVDTQYF. The CDR3 region has the DNA TGTGCCAGCAGCGTGGGATCTATAGCGGGAGCGGTAGATACGCAGTATTTT. The rearrangement uses TRBV9 and TRBJ2-3, with 9 bases identical to TRBD2. Looked up from germline, CDR1 is SGDLS and CDR2 is YYNGEE. V lost 2 bases to trimming and J lost 5 bases; unmatched junction nucleotides: 12. This CDR3 spans 17 amino acids.

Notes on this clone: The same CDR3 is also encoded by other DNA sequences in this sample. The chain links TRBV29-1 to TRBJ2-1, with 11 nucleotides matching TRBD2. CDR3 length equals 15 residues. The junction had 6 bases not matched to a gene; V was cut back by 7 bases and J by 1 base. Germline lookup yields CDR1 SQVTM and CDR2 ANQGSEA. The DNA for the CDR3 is TGCAGCGCCCTTAGCGGGAGGGAATCCTACAATGAGCAGTTCTTC. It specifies CSALSGRESYNEQFF.

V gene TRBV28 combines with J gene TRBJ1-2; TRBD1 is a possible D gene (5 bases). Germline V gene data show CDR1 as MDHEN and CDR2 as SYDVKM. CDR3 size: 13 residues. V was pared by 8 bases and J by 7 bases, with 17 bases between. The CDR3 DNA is TGTGCCAGCGGGGACGTAGGACGTCCTGGCTACACCTTC. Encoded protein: CASGDVGRPGYTF.

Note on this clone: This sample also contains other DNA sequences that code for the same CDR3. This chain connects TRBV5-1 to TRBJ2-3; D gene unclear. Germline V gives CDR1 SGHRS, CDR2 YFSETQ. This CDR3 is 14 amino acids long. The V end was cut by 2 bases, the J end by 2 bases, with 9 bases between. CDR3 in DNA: TGCGCCAGCAGCTTCCTGGGAAACACAGATACGCAGTATTTT. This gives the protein CASSFLGNTDTQYF.

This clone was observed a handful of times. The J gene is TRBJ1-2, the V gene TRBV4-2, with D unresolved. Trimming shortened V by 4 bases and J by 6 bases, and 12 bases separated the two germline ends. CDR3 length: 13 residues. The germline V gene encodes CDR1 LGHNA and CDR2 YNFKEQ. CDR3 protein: CASSPLRGDGYTF. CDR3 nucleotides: TGTGCCAGCAGCCCCCTTCGGGGAGATGGCTACACCTTC.